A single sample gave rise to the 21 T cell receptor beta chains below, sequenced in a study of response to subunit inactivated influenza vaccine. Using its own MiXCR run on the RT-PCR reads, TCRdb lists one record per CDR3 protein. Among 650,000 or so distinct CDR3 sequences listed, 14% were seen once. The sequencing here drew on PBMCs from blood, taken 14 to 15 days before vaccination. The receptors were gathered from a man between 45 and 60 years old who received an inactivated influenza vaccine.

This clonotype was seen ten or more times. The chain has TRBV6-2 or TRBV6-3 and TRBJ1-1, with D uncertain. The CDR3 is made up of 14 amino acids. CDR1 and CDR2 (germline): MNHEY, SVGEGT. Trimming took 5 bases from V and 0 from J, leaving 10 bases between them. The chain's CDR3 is CASSKTEMNTEAFF. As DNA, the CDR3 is TGTGCCAGCAGTAAAACAGAGATGAACACTGAAGCTTTCTTT.

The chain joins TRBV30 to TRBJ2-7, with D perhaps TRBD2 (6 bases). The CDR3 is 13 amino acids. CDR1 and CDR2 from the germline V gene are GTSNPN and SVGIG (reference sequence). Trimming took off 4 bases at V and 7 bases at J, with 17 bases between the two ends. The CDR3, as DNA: TGTGCCTGGACGGACGGAGGGCTGGGGGAGCAGTACTTC. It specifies CAWTDGGLGEQYF.

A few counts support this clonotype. CDR3 sequence (DNA): TGCGCCAGCAGCTTGGTGGGGGGACAGGAATACGAGCAGTACTTC. Its translation: CASSLVGGQEYEQYF. The chain recombines TRBV5-1 with TRBJ2-7; 8 positions agree with TRBD1. This CDR3 comprises 15 residues. Germline lookup yields CDR1 SGHRS and CDR2 YFSETQ. V shed 0 bases and J 4 bases; nucleotides not matched to a gene: 6.

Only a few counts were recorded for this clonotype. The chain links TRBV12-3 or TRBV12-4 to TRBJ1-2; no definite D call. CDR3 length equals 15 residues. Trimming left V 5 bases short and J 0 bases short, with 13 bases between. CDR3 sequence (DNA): TGTGCCAGCAGTGGCCTTATGGTGGCTAACTATGGCTACACCTTC. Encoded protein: CASSGLMVANYGYTF.

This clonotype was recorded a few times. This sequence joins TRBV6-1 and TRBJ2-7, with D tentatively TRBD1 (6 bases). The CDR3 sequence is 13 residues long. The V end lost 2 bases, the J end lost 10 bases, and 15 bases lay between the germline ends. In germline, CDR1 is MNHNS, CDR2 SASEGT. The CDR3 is CASSEQGSLVQYF. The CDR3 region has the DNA TGTGCCAGCAGTGAACAGGGGTCGCTCGTCCAGTACTTC.

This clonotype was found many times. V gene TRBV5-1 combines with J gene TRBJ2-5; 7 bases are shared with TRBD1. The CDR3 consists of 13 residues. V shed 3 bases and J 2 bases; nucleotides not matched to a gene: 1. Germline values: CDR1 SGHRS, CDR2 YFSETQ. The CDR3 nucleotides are TGCGCCAGCAGCTCGGGACAGCAAGAGACCCAGTACTTC. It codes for CASSSGQQETQYF.

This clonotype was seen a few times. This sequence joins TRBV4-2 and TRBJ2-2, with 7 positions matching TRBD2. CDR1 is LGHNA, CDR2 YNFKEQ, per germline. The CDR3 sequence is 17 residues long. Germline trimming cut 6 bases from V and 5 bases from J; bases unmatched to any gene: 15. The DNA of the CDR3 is TGTGCCAGCAGTATGGAAGCGGGGCGATCAGCGACCGGGGAGCTGTTTTTT. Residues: CASSMEAGRSATGELFF.

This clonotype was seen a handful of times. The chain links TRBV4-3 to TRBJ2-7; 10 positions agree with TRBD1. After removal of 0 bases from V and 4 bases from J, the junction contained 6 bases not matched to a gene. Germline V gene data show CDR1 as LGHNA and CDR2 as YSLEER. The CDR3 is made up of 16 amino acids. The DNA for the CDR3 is TGCGCCAGCAGCCAAGATTACAGGGACAGGGGTTACGAGCAGTACTTC. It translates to CASSQDYRDRGYEQYF.

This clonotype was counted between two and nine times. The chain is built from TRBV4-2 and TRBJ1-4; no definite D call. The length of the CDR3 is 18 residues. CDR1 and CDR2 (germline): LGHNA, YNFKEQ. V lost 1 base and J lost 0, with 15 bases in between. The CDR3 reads CASSQGDTNGPTNEKLFF. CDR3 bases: TGTGCCAGCAGCCAAGGGGATACAAACGGACCAACTAATGAAAAACTGTTTTTT.

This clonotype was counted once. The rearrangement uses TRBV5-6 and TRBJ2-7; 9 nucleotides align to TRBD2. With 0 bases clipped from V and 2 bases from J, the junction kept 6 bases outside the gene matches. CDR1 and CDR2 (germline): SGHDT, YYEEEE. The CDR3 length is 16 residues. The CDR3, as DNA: TGTGCCAGCAGCTTGGATAGCGGGAGATTTACCTACGAGCAGTACTTC. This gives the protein CASSLDSGRFTYEQYF.

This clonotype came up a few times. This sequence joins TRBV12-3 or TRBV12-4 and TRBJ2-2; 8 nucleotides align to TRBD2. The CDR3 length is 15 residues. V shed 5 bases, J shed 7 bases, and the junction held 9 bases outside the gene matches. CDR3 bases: TGTGCCAGCAGTCTCATCGGGGGGGGAGGCGGGGAGCTGTTTTTT. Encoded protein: CASSLIGGGGGELFF.

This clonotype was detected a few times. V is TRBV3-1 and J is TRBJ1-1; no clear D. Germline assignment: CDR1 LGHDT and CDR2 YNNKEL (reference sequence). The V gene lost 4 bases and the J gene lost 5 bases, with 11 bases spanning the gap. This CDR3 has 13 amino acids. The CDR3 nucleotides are TGTGCCAGCAGCCTCCCGTGGGGTACTGAAGCTTTCTTT. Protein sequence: CASSLPWGTEAFF.

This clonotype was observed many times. This CDR3 is CASSPSVSGNYEQYF. Here the CDR3 DNA reads TGTGCCAGCAGTCCAAGCGTTAGCGGGAACTACGAGCAGTACTTC. This sequence joins TRBV27 and TRBJ2-7; 8 bases map to TRBD2. Germline lookup yields CDR1 MNHEY and CDR2 SMNVEV (reference sequence). The CDR3 extends over 15 amino acids. J gave up 3 bases and V 5 bases, and 9 bases lay outside the gene matches.

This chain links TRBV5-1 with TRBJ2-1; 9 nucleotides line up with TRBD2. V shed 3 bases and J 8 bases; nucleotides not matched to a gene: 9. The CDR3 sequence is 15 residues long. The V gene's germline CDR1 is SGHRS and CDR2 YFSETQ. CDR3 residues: CASSSPGLASDEQFF. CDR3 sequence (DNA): TGCGCCAGCAGCTCCCCGGGACTAGCCTCGGATGAGCAGTTCTTC.

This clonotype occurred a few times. The CDR3 reads CASSLGDRTHNEQFF. The CDR3 nucleotides read TGTGCCAGCAGCTTGGGGGACAGGACTCACAATGAGCAGTTCTTC. The chain links TRBV5-5 to TRBJ2-1, with 8 bases fitting TRBD1. The CDR3 totals 15 residues. Germline lookup yields CDR1 SGHKS and CDR2 YYEKEE (reference sequence). After removal of 0 bases from V and 5 bases from J, the junction contained 4 bases not matched to a gene.

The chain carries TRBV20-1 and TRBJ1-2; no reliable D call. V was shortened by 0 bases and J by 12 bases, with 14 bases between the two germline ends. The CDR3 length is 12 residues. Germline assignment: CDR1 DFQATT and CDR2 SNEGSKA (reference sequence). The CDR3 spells CSAREQGRRDTF. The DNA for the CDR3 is TGCAGTGCTAGAGAGCAAGGACGTAGGGACACCTTC.

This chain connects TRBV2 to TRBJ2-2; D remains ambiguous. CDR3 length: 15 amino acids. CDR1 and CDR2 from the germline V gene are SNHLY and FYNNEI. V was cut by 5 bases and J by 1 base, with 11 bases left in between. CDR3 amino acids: CASSRMGGNTGELFF. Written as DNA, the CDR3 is TGTGCCAGCAGTAGAATGGGCGGGAACACCGGGGAGCTGTTTTTT.

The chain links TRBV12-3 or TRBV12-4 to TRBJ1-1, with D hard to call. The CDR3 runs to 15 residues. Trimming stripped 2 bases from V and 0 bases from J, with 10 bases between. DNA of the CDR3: TGTGCCAGCAGTTTAAGTACGGCTTTGAACACTGAAGCTTTCTTT. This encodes CASSLSTALNTEAFF.

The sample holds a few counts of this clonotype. The CDR3 reads CASSQVSIAGTGELFF. The CDR3 nucleotides are TGTGCCAGCAGCCAAGTATCGATAGCGGGGACCGGGGAGCTGTTTTTT. V is TRBV4-2 and J is TRBJ2-2; 8 positions agree with TRBD2. The CDR3 sequence is 16 residues long. J gave up 5 bases and V 1 base, and 6 bases lay outside the gene matches. In germline, CDR1 is LGHNA, CDR2 YNFKEQ.

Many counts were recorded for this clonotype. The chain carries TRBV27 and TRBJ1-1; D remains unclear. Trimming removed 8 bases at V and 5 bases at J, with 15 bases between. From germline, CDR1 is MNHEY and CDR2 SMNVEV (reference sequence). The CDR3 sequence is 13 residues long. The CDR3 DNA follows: TGTGCCAGCGGGAAGGGCCAACAAACTGAAGCTTTCTTT. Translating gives CASGKGQQTEAFF.

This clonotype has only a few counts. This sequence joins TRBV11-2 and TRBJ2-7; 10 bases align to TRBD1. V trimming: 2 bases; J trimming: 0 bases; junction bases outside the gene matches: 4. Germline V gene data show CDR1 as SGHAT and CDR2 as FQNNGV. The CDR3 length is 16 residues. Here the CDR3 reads CASSLRWTGGSYEQYF. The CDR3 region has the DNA TGTGCCAGCAGCTTAAGGTGGACAGGGGGCTCCTACGAGCAGTACTTC.